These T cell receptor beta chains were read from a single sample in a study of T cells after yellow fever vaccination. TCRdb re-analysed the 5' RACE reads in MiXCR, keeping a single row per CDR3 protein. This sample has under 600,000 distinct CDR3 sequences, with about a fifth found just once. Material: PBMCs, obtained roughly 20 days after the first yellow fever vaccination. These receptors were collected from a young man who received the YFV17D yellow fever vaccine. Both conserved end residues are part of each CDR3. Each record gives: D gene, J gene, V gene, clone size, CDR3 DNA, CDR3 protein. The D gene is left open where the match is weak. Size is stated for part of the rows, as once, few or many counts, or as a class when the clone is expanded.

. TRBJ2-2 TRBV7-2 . TGTGCCAGCACCGCAAGGGGGGCGAACACCGGGGAGCTGTTTTTT CASTARGANTGELFF
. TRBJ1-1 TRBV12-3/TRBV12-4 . TGTGCCAGCAGTCCAACTCGGTTAGAAGCTTTCTTT CASSPTRLEAFF
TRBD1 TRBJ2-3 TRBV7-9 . TGTGCCAGCAGATCCGGGACAGGGTCGACAGATACGCAGTATTTT CASRSGTGSTDTQYF
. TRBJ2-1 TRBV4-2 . TGTGCCAGCAGCCCCCGGGACCCCTCCCAGCGCGAGTTCTTC CASSPRDPSQREFF
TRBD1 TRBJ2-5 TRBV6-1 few TGTGCCAGCAGCAGGACAGGGGGTCTAGGAGAGACCCAGTACTTC CASSRTGGLGETQYF
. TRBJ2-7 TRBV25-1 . TGTGCCAGCAGTGACGGGTTGCCCTACGAGCAGTACTTC CASSDGLPYEQYF
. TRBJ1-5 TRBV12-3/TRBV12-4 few TGTGCCAGCAGTTTAGCGGCCGGCCCCACGAATGTTGGGCCCCAGCATTTT CASSLAAGPTNVGPQHF
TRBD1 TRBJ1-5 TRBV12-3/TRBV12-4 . TGTGCCAGCAGTCGGACAGGGGGATTAGTTCAGGGCAATCAGCCCCAGCATTTT CASSRTGGLVQGNQPQHF
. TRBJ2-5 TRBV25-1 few TGTGCCAGCAGTGAAATCGTCAGAGGAGAGACCCAGTACTTC CASSEIVRGETQYF
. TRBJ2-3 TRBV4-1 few TGCGCCAGCACCCACATGGGCACAGATACGCAGTATTTT CASTHMGTDTQYF
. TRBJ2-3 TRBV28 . TGTGCCAGCACGGAAGGTCCTAGCACATCCACAGATACGCAGTATTTT CASTEGPSTSTDTQYF
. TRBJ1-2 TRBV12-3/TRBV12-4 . TGTGCCAGCAGCCTCAGGGCTTTCCATGGCTACACCTTC CASSLRAFHGYTF
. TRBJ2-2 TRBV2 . TGTGCCAGCAGTGACAGGGGGGGGTACACCGGGGAGCTGTTTTTT CASSDRGGYTGELFF
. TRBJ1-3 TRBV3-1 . TGTGCCAGCACCTCGTGGGGGGGAAACACCATATATTTT CASTSWGGNTIYF
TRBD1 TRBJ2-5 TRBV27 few TGTGCCAGCAGACGAGGACAGGGCATTCAAGAGACCCAGTACTTC CASRRGQGIQETQYF
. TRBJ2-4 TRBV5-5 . TGTGCCAGCAGCTTGGATCCAGAAGCCAAAAACATTCAGTACTTC CASSLDPEAKNIQYF
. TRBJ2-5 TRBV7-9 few TGTGCCAGCAGCTCTGTCCCGGGCAAAGAGACCCAGTACTTC CASSSVPGKETQYF